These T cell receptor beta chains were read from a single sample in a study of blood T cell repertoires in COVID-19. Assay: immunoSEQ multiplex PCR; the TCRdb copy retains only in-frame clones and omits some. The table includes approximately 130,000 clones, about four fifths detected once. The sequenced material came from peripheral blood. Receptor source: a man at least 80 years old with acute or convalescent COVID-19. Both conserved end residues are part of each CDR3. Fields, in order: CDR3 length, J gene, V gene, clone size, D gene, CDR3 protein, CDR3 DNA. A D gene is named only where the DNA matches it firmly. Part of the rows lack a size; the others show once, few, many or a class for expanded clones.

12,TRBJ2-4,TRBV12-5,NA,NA,CASGSQGNIQYF,TGTGCTAGTGGTTCACAGGGAAACATTCAGTACTTC
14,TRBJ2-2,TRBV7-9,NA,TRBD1,CASRGQGVSGELFF,TGTGCCAGCAGAGGACAGGGGGTCTCCGGGGAGCTGTTTTTT
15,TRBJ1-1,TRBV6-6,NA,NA,CASSYLVRGGFEAFF,TGTGCCAGCAGTTACCTTGTTCGGGGGGGATTTGAAGCTTTCTTT
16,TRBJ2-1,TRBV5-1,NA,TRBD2,CASSPMWGGGGDEQFF,TGCGCCAGCAGCCCCATGTGGGGCGGGGGGGGCGATGAGCAGTTCTTC
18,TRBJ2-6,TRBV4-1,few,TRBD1,CASSQTGTGNSGANVLTF,TGCGCCAGCAGCCAGACCGGGACAGGGAACTCTGGGGCCAACGTCCTGACTTTC
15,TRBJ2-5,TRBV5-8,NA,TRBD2,CASSSAGVPGETQYF,TGTGCCAGCAGTTCAGCGGGGGTGCCGGGTGAGACCCAGTACTTC
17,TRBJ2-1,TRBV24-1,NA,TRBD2,CATSDWGEAGDSNEQFF,TGTGCCACCAGTGATTGGGGGGAGGCGGGGGATTCCAATGAGCAGTTCTTC
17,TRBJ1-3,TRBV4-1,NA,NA,CASSLSTLGTKGNTIYF,TGCGCCAGCAGCCTTTCGACCCTTGGGACAAAAGGAAACACCATATATTTT
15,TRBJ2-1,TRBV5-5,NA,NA,CASSLVGGVYNEQFF,TGTGCCAGCAGCTTGGTAGGAGGAGTATACAATGAGCAGTTCTTC
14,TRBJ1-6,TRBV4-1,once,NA,CASSLRDYNSPLHF,TGCGCCAGCAGCCTGCGGGACTATAATTCACCCCTCCACTTT
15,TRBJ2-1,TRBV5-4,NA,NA,CASSLAVGGPNEQFF,TGTGCCAGCAGCTTGGCCGTCGGGGGGCCGAATGAGCAGTTCTTC
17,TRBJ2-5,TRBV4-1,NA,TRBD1,CASSQGYPRTGQETQYF,TGCGCCAGCAGCCAAGGGTACCCCCGGACAGGTCAAGAGACCCAGTACTTC
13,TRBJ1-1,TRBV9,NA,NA,CASSAQVNTEAFF,TGTGCCAGCAGCGCGCAGGTAAACACTGAAGCTTTCTTT
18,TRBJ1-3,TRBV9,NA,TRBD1,CASSPQEGTVRPGNTIYF,TGTGCCAGCAGCCCACAGGAGGGGACAGTTAGGCCTGGAAACACCATATATTTT
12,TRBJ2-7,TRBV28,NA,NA,CASGGPLNEQYF,TGTGCCAGCGGAGGGCCCCTTAACGAGCAGTACTTC
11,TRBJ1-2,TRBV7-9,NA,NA,CASSTPGSDTF,TGTGCCAGCAGCACGCCGGGGTCGGACACCTTC
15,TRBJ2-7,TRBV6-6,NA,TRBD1,CASSPTGGRIGEQYF,TGTGCCAGCAGTCCAACAGGGGGTCGAATCGGGGAGCAGTACTTC
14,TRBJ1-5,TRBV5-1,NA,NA,CASSLWASGQPQHF,TGCGCCAGCAGTTTGTGGGCGTCAGGACAGCCCCAGCATTTT
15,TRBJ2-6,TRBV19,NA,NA,CASTPVHSGANVLTF,TGTGCCAGTACCCCCGTACATTCTGGGGCCAACGTCCTGACTTTC
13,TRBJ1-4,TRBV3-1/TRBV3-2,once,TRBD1,CASSPRDRGDPFF,TGTGCCAGCAGCCCTCGAGACAGGGGGGATCCGTTTTTT
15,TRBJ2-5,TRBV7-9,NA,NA,CASSLSGRREETQYF,TGTGCCAGCAGCTTATCTGGGCGCAGGGAAGAGACCCAGTACTTC
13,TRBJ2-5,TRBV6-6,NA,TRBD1,CASSRQGRETQYF,TGTGCCAGCAGTCGACAGGGTAGGGAGACCCAGTACTTC
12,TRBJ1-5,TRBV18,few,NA,CASSGGNQPQHF,TGTGCCAGCTCCGGAGGAAATCAGCCCCAGCATTTT
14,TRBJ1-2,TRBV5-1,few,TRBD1,CASSMGQNNYGYTF,TGCGCCAGCAGCATGGGACAGAACAACTATGGCTACACCTTC
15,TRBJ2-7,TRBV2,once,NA,CASSEIRVKVYEQYF,TGTGCCAGCAGTGAGATTCGAGTGAAAGTCTACGAGCAGTACTTC
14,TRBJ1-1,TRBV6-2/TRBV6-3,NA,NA,CASSRQAMNTEAFF,TGTGCCAGCAGTCGACAGGCTATGAACACTGAAGCTTTCTTT
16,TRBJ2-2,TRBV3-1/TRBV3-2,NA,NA,CASSQVYSRGTGELFF,TGTGCCAGCAGCCAAGTGTATTCGCGAGGCACCGGGGAGCTGTTTTTT
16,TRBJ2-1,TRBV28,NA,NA,CASSASTGANWNEQFF,TGTGCCAGCAGTGCCTCGACAGGCGCGAATTGGAATGAGCAGTTCTTC
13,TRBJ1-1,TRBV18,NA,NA,CASSLGQNTEAFF,TGTGCCAGCTCACTTGGACAGAACACTGAAGCTTTCTTT
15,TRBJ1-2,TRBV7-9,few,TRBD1,CASSYSGTGNYGYTF,TGTGCCAGCAGCTACTCCGGGACAGGGAACTATGGCTACACCTTC
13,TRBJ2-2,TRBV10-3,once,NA,CARKEGPTGELFF,TGTGCCAGAAAGGAGGGACCCACCGGGGAGCTGTTTTTT
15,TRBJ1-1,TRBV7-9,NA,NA,CASSSPRQVETEAFF,TGTGCCAGCAGCTCGCCCAGACAAGTCGAGACTGAAGCTTTCTTT
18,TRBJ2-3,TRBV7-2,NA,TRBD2,CASSPPPGAGGPADTQYF,TGTGCCAGCAGCCCACCCCCAGGGGCGGGGGGGCCTGCAGATACGCAGTATTTT
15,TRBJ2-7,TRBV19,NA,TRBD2,CASSIGLADTYEQYF,TGTGCCAGTAGTATCGGACTAGCGGACACCTACGAGCAGTACTTC
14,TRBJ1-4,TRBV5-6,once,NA,CASSLARRNEKLFF,TGTGCCAGCAGCTTGGCGCGGAGAAATGAAAAACTGTTTTTT
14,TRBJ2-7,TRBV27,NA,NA,CASSLAGSSYEQYF,TGTGCCAGCAGTTTGGCAGGAAGCTCCTACGAGCAGTACTTC
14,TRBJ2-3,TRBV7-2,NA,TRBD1,CASSLRGPTDTQYF,TGTGCCAGCAGCTTGAGGGGGCCCACAGATACGCAGTATTTT
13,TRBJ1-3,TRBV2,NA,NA,CASRTDSGNTIYF,TGTGCCAGCAGGACAGATTCTGGAAACACCATATATTTT
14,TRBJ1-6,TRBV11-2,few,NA,CASSPYSYNSPLHF,TGTGCCAGCAGCCCCTACTCCTATAATTCACCCCTCCACTTT
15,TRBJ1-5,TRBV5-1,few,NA,CASSLGLSGDQPQHF,TGCGCCAGCAGCTTGGGCCTATCCGGGGATCAGCCCCAGCATTTT
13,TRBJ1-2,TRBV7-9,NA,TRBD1,CASSSGQNYGYTF,TGTGCCAGCAGCTCGGGACAGAACTATGGCTACACCTTC
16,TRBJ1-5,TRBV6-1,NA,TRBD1,CASSEESGGGGQPQHF,TGTGCCAGCAGTGAAGAGTCAGGGGGCGGGGGTCAGCCCCAGCATTTT
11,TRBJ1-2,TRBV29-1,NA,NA,CSVESDWGYTF,TGCAGCGTTGAGAGTGACTGGGGCTACACCTTC
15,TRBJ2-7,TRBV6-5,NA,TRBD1,CASRPPGTGLYEQYF,TGTGCCAGCAGACCTCCCGGGACAGGGTTGTACGAGCAGTACTTC
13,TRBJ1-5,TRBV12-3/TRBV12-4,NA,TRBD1,CASSTGQGRAQHF,TGTGCCAGCAGTACGGGACAGGGTCGGGCCCAGCATTTT
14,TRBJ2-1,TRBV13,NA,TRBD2,CASSFLAGGPEQFF,TGTGCCAGCAGCTTTCTAGCGGGGGGCCCTGAGCAGTTCTTC
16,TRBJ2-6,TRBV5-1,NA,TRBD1,CASSFSTGTGANVLTF,TGCGCCAGCAGCTTCTCGACAGGGACTGGGGCCAACGTCCTGACTTTC
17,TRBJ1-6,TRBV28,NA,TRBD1,CASSLAGQGAYNSPLHF,TGTGCCAGCAGTTTGGCAGGACAGGGGGCCTATAATTCACCCCTCCACTTT
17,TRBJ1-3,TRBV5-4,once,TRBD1,CASSLQQGVNSGNTIYF,TGTGCCAGCAGCTTGCAACAGGGGGTAAACTCTGGAAACACCATATATTTT
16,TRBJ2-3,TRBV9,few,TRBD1,CASSVGLDRVGNTQYF,TGTGCCAGCAGCGTAGGGCTGGACAGGGTTGGAAATACGCAGTATTTT